The text below deals with one TCR beta chain. V dropped 4 bases and J dropped 0 bases, with 7 bases sitting between them. Germline V gene data show CDR1 as MNHNS and CDR2 as SASEGT. The CDR3 extends over 15 amino acids. The PCR used 60 Vbeta and 13 Jbeta primers. Profiled with immunoSEQ multiplex PCR; TCRdb holds only in-frame clones, not every one. The sample lists around 160,000 clones, 75% to 80% occurring once. This specimen belongs to a study of cytomegalovirus exposure and HLA in healthy donors. Sequenced input: PBMCs. This TCR was sampled from a man between 35 and 55 years old in good health and CMV-seropositive. The V call is TRBV6-1, the J call TRBJ2-6; a possible D gene is TRBD1 (5 bases). In DNA form, the CDR3 reads TGTGCCAGCAGTGTACAGGCCTCTGGGGCCAACGTCCTGACTTTC. This sequence encodes CASSVQASGANVLTF.